This is a list of T cell receptor beta chains from one sample in a study of identifying expanded T cells in peripheral blood. Data came from immunoSEQ multiplex PCR; TCRdb stores just in-frame clones and leaves some out. Of about 94,000 clones listed, around 90% are singletons. What was sequenced was blood. These TCRs come from a person between 18 and 70 years old in good health. Each CDR3 is given with its conserved first and last residue. Each record gives: V gene, D gene, CDR3 protein. D genes are given only for firm matches.

v_gene: TRBV6-6; d_gene: TRBD1; CDR3aa: CASIRAGGNTEAFF
v_gene: TRBV5-1; d_gene: TRBD1; CDR3aa: CASSLEQGIYGYTF
v_gene: TRBV6-5; d_gene: -; CDR3aa: CASSYGDSGANVLTF
v_gene: TRBV2; d_gene: TRBD1; CDR3aa: CASNNRGRWAEAFF
v_gene: TRBV2; d_gene: -; CDR3aa: CASSDAGSGYTF
v_gene: TRBV7-2; d_gene: -; CDR3aa: CASSGLTVNTEAFF
v_gene: TRBV11-2; d_gene: -; CDR3aa: CASSPVGEQFF
v_gene: TRBV7-2; d_gene: TRBD2; CDR3aa: CASSFIPGGSYNEQFF
v_gene: TRBV4-1; d_gene: TRBD2; CDR3aa: CASSQGWSAGESSYNEQFF
v_gene: TRBV19; d_gene: -; CDR3aa: CASSFGGIHSNQPQHF
v_gene: TRBV27; d_gene: TRBD1; CDR3aa: CASSLRPGQGLGEQYF
v_gene: TRBV6-5; d_gene: -; CDR3aa: CASSRQAQANYGYTF
v_gene: TRBV19; d_gene: TRBD1; CDR3aa: CASRPGQGYGYTF
v_gene: TRBV12-5; d_gene: TRBD2; CDR3aa: CASGLVIGGRAYEQFF
v_gene: TRBV6-1; d_gene: -; CDR3aa: CASSVSWQARQPQHF
v_gene: TRBV2; d_gene: -; CDR3aa: CASSGAGPRFNEQYF
v_gene: TRBV6-5; d_gene: TRBD2; CDR3aa: CASSYSGGRAPYEQYF
v_gene: TRBV30; d_gene: -; CDR3aa: CAWWGSNYGYTF
v_gene: TRBV19; d_gene: TRBD1; CDR3aa: CASSIETGIYGYTF
v_gene: TRBV2; d_gene: TRBD1; CDR3aa: CASRGEGQGPGYTF
v_gene: TRBV19; d_gene: -; CDR3aa: CASNHRALLSSNQPQHF
v_gene: TRBV4-1; d_gene: TRBD1; CDR3aa: CASSQDLGQGGIGEKLFF
v_gene: TRBV6-5; d_gene: -; CDR3aa: CASSGQGEKLFF
v_gene: TRBV10-2; d_gene: -; CDR3aa: CASSEGAEREQFF
v_gene: TRBV11-1; d_gene: TRBD1; CDR3aa: CASRAPGQLVETQYF
v_gene: TRBV15; d_gene: -; CDR3aa: CATSREGRGLANEKLFF
v_gene: TRBV6-6; d_gene: TRBD1; CDR3aa: CASSLKTGWGYTF
v_gene: TRBV6-5; d_gene: TRBD1; CDR3aa: CASSYSGTGISGYTF
v_gene: TRBV5-6; d_gene: -; CDR3aa: CASSTTYEQYF
v_gene: TRBV6-4; d_gene: -; CDR3aa: CASSQRAGSSYNEQFF
v_gene: TRBV4-3; d_gene: -; CDR3aa: CASSRGTLNTEAFF
v_gene: TRBV5-5; d_gene: -; CDR3aa: CASSLLWQGGNTIYF
v_gene: TRBV6-5; d_gene: -; CDR3aa: CASSNLLGYTF
v_gene: TRBV5-1; d_gene: TRBD1; CDR3aa: CASSNLVQGGSNQPQHF